This T cell receptor beta chain stems from a study of identical twins (dated by TCRdb to the mid-2010s). In terms of the full investigation: TCR alpha and beta repertoires from monozygotic twins, unrelated adults of various ages and cord blood were deep-sequenced to test whether fetal clonotypes persist. Replicate twin experiments were performed at different times using different library preparation protocols to rule out contamination. Findings and caveats that apply to the study as a whole: A weaker excess of twin sharing was found in beta out-of-frame sequences because the signal-to-noise ratio was lowered by fewer shared sequences. Zero-insertion analyses could be partly confounded by invariant T cells such as MAIT and iNKT, though diverse VJ usage argued against such confounding for most clonotypes. Abundant cord blood beta clonotypes had fewer insertions, young adult naive repertoires showed a similar but weaker trend, and memory repertoires showed no such trend. Recombination models systematically underestimated out-of-frame TCR alpha sharing in monozygotic twins but agreed with sharing between unrelated individuals. Because the same donors could not be followed over many years, the conclusions relied on cross-sectional statistical analysis. Compared with coincidental sharing between unrelated individuals, an excess of low generation-probability sequences was observed among out-of-frame TCR alpha sequences shared between twins.

Only healthy Caucasian donors were included. The twin cohort consisted of three pairs of female monozygotic twins, all aged roughly 18 to 30 years. Peripheral blood mononuclear cells were used as the source from which RNA for TCR libraries was isolated. Libraries were constructed by 5' RACE. Instrument used: Illumina HiSeq 2000. Template switching introduced a universal primer binding site; the final cDNA contained a unique molecular identifier, enabling accurate counting of TCR cDNA molecules. First-strand cDNA for TCR alpha and beta chains was synthesized from specific primers in the conserved constant-segment region. Each cDNA library was double barcoded, with a SMART-Mk sample barcode plus Illumina barcodes, to control for contamination. TruSeq adapter sequences, together with Illumina sample barcodes, were added in two successive PCR steps. The Illumina HiSeq platform was used with custom primers to sequence TCR alpha and beta cDNA libraries. The original pipeline was this. Unique molecular identifiers were extracted from raw reads with MiGEC, and CDR3 positions were determined with MiXCR. For each individual, recombination models were inferred using an EM algorithm with the repgenHMM and IGoR tools. The analysis of shared clonotypes was done with the tcR package in R, with sharing normalized by the product of cloneset sizes. To study raw recombination free of thymic and clonal selection effects, out-of-frame nonproductive sequences were analyzed. TCRdb reworked the public reads: Q25 trimming with fastp, MiXCR clone assembly, productive beta chains retained. One record per CDR3 amino acid sequence lists the most common genes and DNA. What appears here as the V and J calls and clone size reflects TCRdb's work, not the paper's. In this sample the table shows about 570,000 distinct CDR3 sequences, approximately 10% of which occur a single time. Jointly, the top ten make up around 3% of the sample.

About this clonotype: Which antigen it targets is not known. No base-level quality is on record; no much larger clone is a single base apart.

V is reduced by 7 bases and J by 1 base, leaving a spacing of 17 bases between them. The CDR1 and CDR2 encoded by the germline V gene (reference sequence) are MNHEY and SMNVEV. From cysteine to phenylalanine, the CDR3 is 15 amino acids long. Only the CDR3 portion is preserved as DNA: 45 bases, with reading frame beginning at the first base. These same data were also listed under a study on yellow fever vaccine responses in identical twins. The second study, in turn, reports: According to the authors, in identical twins the way T cells responded to vaccination appeared partly convergent and partly personalized. In the study, vaccine-responding T cell clones were precisely tracked in identical twins.

The rearrangement combines TRBV27 with TRBJ2-7; the D segment may tentatively be TRBD1 or TRBD2, each giving 6 matched bases. The source material was PBMCs. The TCR comes from a young woman in good health. Here the CDR3 is given as CASTSAKGGSYEQYF. The DNA reads TGTGCCAGCACTTCCGCTAAGGGGGGATCCTACGAGCAGTACTTC.